These 5 T cell receptor beta chains originate from one sample sequenced in a study of technical replicates of blood from a handful of donors. The repertoire was sequenced with immunoSEQ multiplex PCR; TCRdb's copy has only in-frame clones and lacks some. The table shows fewer than 100,000 clones, with approximately 94% occurring only once. Sample: T cells isolated from PBMCs. The receptors derive from a human donor in good health.

This chain connects TRBV7-9 to TRBJ1-4; D is possibly TRBD1 (5 bases). V was trimmed by 8 bases and J by 5 bases, leaving 18 bases between them. Germline V gene data show CDR1 as SEHNR and CDR2 as FQNEAQ (reference sequence). This CDR3 has 15 amino acids. CDR3 region: CASRAGGRYNEKLFF. The DNA of the CDR3 is TGTGCCAGCCGAGCGGGGGGAAGGTACAATGAAAAACTGTTTTTT.

This sequence joins TRBV10-2 and TRBJ1-6; D not resolved. Germline V gene lookup returns CDR1 WSHSY and CDR2 SAAADI. This CDR3 is built from 17 residues. Trimming shortened V by 4 bases and J by 0 bases, and 13 bases separated the two germline ends. CDR3 region: CASSVWSPSSYNSPLHF. In nucleotides, the CDR3 is TGCGCCAGCAGTGTCTGGAGCCCTAGCTCCTATAATTCACCCCTCCACTTT.

V and J are TRBV5-6 and TRBJ2-7, with D tentatively TRBD2 (6 bases). The CDR3 is made up of 12 amino acids. Germline V gene sequence: CDR1 SGHDT, CDR2 YYEEEE. Trimming shortened V by 4 bases and J by 8 bases, and 13 bases separated the two germline ends. The CDR3 protein is CASSLQAGQQYF. The CDR3, as DNA: TGTGCCAGCAGCCTCCAGGCGGGACAGCAGTACTTC. The full variable domain, with the rest looked up from reference TRBV5-6 and TRBJ2-7, is DAGVTQSPTHLIKTRGQQVTLRCSPKSGHDTVSWYQQALGQGPQFIFQYYEEEERQRGNFPDRFSGHQFPNYSSELNVNALLLGDSALYLCASSLQAGQQYFGPGTRLTVT.

The chain recombines TRBV10-1 with TRBJ2-1; 7 bases align to TRBD1. The length of the CDR3 is 14 residues. The J segment lost 7 bases and the V segment lost 4 bases, leaving 7 bases of the junction unmatched. CDR1 and CDR2 (germline): WNHNN, SYGVQD (reference sequence). DNA for the CDR3: TGCGCCAGCAGTGGACGAAGGGACAGAAATGAGCAGTTCTTC. Translated: CASSGRRDRNEQFF.

CDR3 protein: CASSRESLGYEQYF. The CDR3 coding sequence is TGTGCCAGCAGCAGGGAATCCCTAGGATACGAGCAGTACTTC. The V and J genes are TRBV6-6 and TRBJ2-7; D is perhaps TRBD1 (5 bases). CDR1 and CDR2 (germline): MNHNY, SVGAGI (reference sequence). Trimming took off 6 bases at V and 4 bases at J, with 16 bases between the two ends. The CDR3 consists of 14 residues.